This TCR beta chain was recovered during a study of CD8 T cells in Susac syndrome (dated 2019 in TCRdb). About the full investigation: Repertoire sequencing was used to test whether CD8+ T cell activation and differentiation in Susac syndrome was antigen driven. Broader findings and caveats from the paper: The number of individuals in the TCR sequencing and HLA analysis was acknowledged as relatively small.

Peripheral blood CD8+ and CD4+ T cells from healthy donors, Susac syndrome patients and multiple sclerosis patients were profiled by high-throughput TCR beta sequencing. The healthy donors served as controls matched for age and sex. Bulk CD8+ and CD4+ T cells were purified by magnetic negative isolation, while CD8+ TEMRA cells were enriched using FACS. Blood was drawn into EDTA tubes, processed within 24 hours, and PBMCs were isolated by density gradient centrifugation. PBMCs intended for TCR sequencing were frozen in liquid nitrogen and were later thawed in a 37 degrees C water bath. The sorted or isolated CD4+, CD8+ and CD8+ TEMRA cells reached a purity of at least 90%. RNA was extracted using the RNeasy kit, and about 0.45 to 1 microgram was reverse transcribed with random hexamers. TCR beta CDR3 regions were amplified with the immunoSEQ multiplex PCR assay covering 54 Vbeta and 13 Jbeta segments. To correct PCR amplification bias, a synthetic template baseline was used for both primer optimization and computational correction. Regarding the original processing steps: Only productive sequences were kept, with reads annotated to V, D and J genes according to IMGT and analyzed in immunoSEQ Analyzer. Clonality was computed as one minus Shannon entropy normalized by log2 of the number of productive unique sequences. For each patient and control, public and private clones were evaluated within the 100 most prevalent clones. Susac-specific clones were defined as absent from healthy and MS cohorts, over a thousand published viral clones and other ImmuneACCESS disease sequences. TCRdb's own reprocessing of the public reads used fastp at Q25 and MiXCR and kept productive beta chains. Here each entry gathers all rows of one CDR3 protein and keeps the most common genes and DNA. The V and J calls follow TCRdb's processing rather than the paper's. This sample gives 95,000 to 150,000 distinct CDR3 sequences in total; 94% of them show up just once. About 0.098% of the sample is held by the ten biggest clonotypes.

On this clonotype itself: The specificity of this receptor is unknown. No base quality information exists; no much larger clone differs at one position.

The germline V and J ends show losses of 3 bases and 4 bases respectively, and no gene match explains 19 bases of the junction. CDR1 and CDR2, looked up from the germline V gene, are SGHVS and FNYEAQ. Inclusive of the bounding cysteine and phenylalanine, the CDR3 is 19 residues long. Only the CDR3 part of the read is kept: 57 bases, read in frame from the first base. The V and J genes are TRBV7-6 and TRBJ2-7; 9 junctional bases match TRBD2. This receptor was taken from a human donor in good health. The specimen sequenced was CD4+ T cells from PBMCs. The CDR3 reads CASSFGFKGLAGRRYEQYF. The base sequence is TGTGCCAGCAGCTTTGGCTTCAAGGGTCTAGCGGGAAGAAGGTACGAGCAGTACTTC.